Presented here are 14 T cell receptor beta chains from one specimen sequenced in a study of blood T cells in healthy people across ages. The use of a sample-barcoded 5' primer and a J-beta primer mix characterized a second PCR of roughly 7 to 11 cycles. TCRdb fed the 5' RACE reads into MiXCR, producing one record per CDR3 protein. The sample shows about 1.8 million distinct CDR3 sequences, roughly 52% of them seen only once. Sample: blood. These receptors were obtained from a woman aged 40 to 50 in good health.

The V gene is TRBV6-2 or TRBV6-3, the J gene TRBJ2-2, with unresolved D. The CDR3 runs 12 residues. Germline-derived CDR1 and CDR2 are MNHEY and SVGEGT. Trimming stripped 3 bases from V and 6 bases from J, with 5 bases between. CDR3 bases: TGTGCCAGCAGTTATACCCCCGGGGAGCTGTTTTTT. This codes for CASSYTPGELFF.

This clonotype was counted only a few times. This chain joins TRBV9 and TRBJ2-1, with no clear D. Germline CDR1 reads SGDLS; CDR2 reads YYNGEE. CDR3 length: 10 amino acids. Trimming shortened V by 6 bases and J by 10 bases, and 8 bases separated the two germline ends. The CDR3 sequence is CASMAGEQFF. CDR3 nucleotides: TGTGCCAGCATGGCCGGGGAGCAGTTCTTC.

This chain links TRBV9 with TRBJ2-3; 8 bases are a match to TRBD2. Germline V gene data show CDR1 as SGDLS and CDR2 as YYNGEE. This CDR3 has 15 residues. Trimming took 4 bases from V and 9 from J; bases not matched to a gene: 13. The CDR3 reads CASSPPGLEVGTQYF. The DNA for the CDR3 is TGTGCCAGCAGCCCGCCGGGACTAGAAGTCGGGACGCAGTATTTT.

This clonotype was detected only a few times. This chain links TRBV5-6 with TRBJ2-1, with TRBD1 matching over 8 bases. CDR1 is SGHDT, CDR2 YYEEEE, per germline. This CDR3 region has 12 residues. Trimming took 4 bases from V and 11 from J; bases not matched to a gene: 5. The CDR3 DNA reads as TGTGCCAGCAGCCTCGGACAGGGAAAGCAGTTCTTC. Translated: CASSLGQGKQFF.

The V call is TRBV3-1, the J call TRBJ2-1; the match to TRBD2 covers 8 bases. The J segment lost 7 bases and the V segment lost 5 bases, leaving 13 bases of the junction unmatched. The CDR3 is made up of 16 amino acids. CDR1 and CDR2 (germline): LGHDT, YNNKEL (reference sequence). CDR3 residues: CASSSEGTSGLNEQFF. In DNA, the CDR3 is TGTGCCAGCAGCTCCGAAGGTACTAGCGGCCTTAATGAGCAGTTCTTC.

This clonotype was detected only a few times. J is TRBJ2-5 and V is TRBV7-9; the D gene is possibly TRBD2 (5 bases). The CDR3 loop spans 14 amino acids. Per the germline V gene, CDR1 is SEHNR and CDR2 is FQNEAQ (reference sequence). V was cut by 1 base and J by 4 bases, with 10 bases left in between. Written as DNA, the CDR3 is TGTGCCAGCAGCTTAGAAACGGGGAGAGAGACCCAGTACTTC. Translated: CASSLETGRETQYF.

This clonotype has more than one count but fewer than ten. This chain uses TRBV20-1 with TRBJ2-1; no clear D. The CDR3 has 10 residues. V was trimmed by 1 base and J by 12 bases, leaving 7 bases between them. Germline assignment: CDR1 DFQATT and CDR2 SNEGSKA (reference sequence). The CDR3 DNA reads TGCAGTGCTAGAGGGGATGGGCAGTTCTTC. It is translated as CSARGDGQFF.

This clonotype was observed a few times. J is TRBJ2-5 and V is TRBV7-2, with TRBD1 matching 7 bases. This CDR3 is built from 17 residues. V lost 1 base, J lost 2 bases, and 10 bases stayed unmatched. CDR1 SGHTA and CDR2 FQGNSA come from the germline V gene. This CDR3 is CASSLEVRGFGQETQYF. CDR3 coding DNA: TGTGCCAGCAGCTTAGAGGTCAGGGGGTTCGGGCAAGAGACCCAGTACTTC.

The chain has TRBV7-8 and TRBJ1-2; a weak D match, TRBD1 (5 bases). Trimming shortened V by 1 base and J by 3 bases, and 15 bases separated the two germline ends. The germline V gene has CDR1 SGHVS and CDR2 FQNEAQ. CDR3 length equals 16 residues. CDR3 protein: CASSLDRDGLYYGYTF. Written as DNA, the CDR3 is TGTGCCAGCAGCTTAGACCGGGACGGACTGTACTATGGCTACACCTTC.

The chain uses TRBV20-1 and TRBJ1-1; 7 bases are shared with TRBD1. Losses at the gene ends were 4 bases for V and 2 bases for J; bases not matched to a gene: 4. Germline V CDR1 and CDR2: DFQATT, SNEGSKA (reference sequence). The CDR3 consists of 13 residues. The CDR3 here is CSANRDSNTEAFF. In DNA form, the CDR3 reads TGCAGTGCTAACCGGGACAGTAACACTGAAGCTTTCTTT.

This clonotype was counted a few times. The chain combines TRBV4-1 with TRBJ2-7; TRBD1 agrees at 9 bases. This CDR3 contains 15 residues. Germline V gives CDR1 MGHRA, CDR2 YSYEKL. V shed 4 bases and J 3 bases; nucleotides not matched to a gene: 7. Here the CDR3 DNA reads TGCGCCAGCAGCCTTAGACAGGGGGATGGCTACGAGCAGTACTTC. Translating it yields CASSLRQGDGYEQYF.

The chain combines TRBV5-1 with TRBJ1-4, with a possible D match to TRBD1 (5 bases). Trimming cost V 1 base and J 7 bases, with 14 bases left between them. This CDR3 has 15 amino acids. From germline, CDR1 is SGHRS and CDR2 YFSETQ. The CDR3: CASSLRGPRSEKLFF. CDR3 sequence (DNA): TGCGCCAGCAGCTTGCGGGGCCCGAGGAGTGAAAAACTGTTTTTT.

This clonotype appeared a single time. The chain employs TRBV28 and TRBJ1-2, with D maybe TRBD1 (5 bases). The CDR3 is made up of 17 amino acids. V was shortened by 6 bases and J by 0 bases, with 20 bases between the two germline ends. Germline assignment: CDR1 MDHEN and CDR2 SYDVKM. The CDR3 spells CASSRWGPGLPNYGYTF. In DNA form, the CDR3 reads TGTGCCAGCAGCCGCTGGGGTCCAGGGCTTCCTAACTATGGCTACACCTTC.

Notes on this clonotype: A junction boundary mismatches the germline segment, possibly from a read error. The CDR3 nucleotides are TGTGCCGGCAGCAAACGGGGATGGCGGGGGGTCACAGATACGCAGTATTTT. This translates into CAGSKRGWRGVTDTQYF. The chain has TRBV7-9 and TRBJ2-3; TRBD2 agrees at 8 bases. Germline CDR1 SEHNR, CDR2 FQNEAQ (reference sequence). This CDR3 has 17 residues.